A selection of T cell receptor beta chains follows, all from one sample in a study of T cells in Graves' hyperthyroidism and ophthalmopathy. MiXCR, run by TCRdb on the multiplex PCR reads, gives a single entry per CDR3 protein. This table has about 400,000 distinct CDR3 sequences, around 15% appearing once. Specimen: blood. The receptors derive from a woman aged 55-69 years with Graves' ophthalmopathy. CDR3s include the opening cysteine and the closing phenylalanine or tryptophan. D genes are given only for firm matches. Expanded clones get a size class; other rows say once, few or many, or leave the size out.

V	J	size	D	CDR3	DNA
TRBV12-3/TRBV12-4	TRBJ2-2	many	-	CASSLAGRGVLKVTGELFF	TGTGCCAGCAGTTTAGCTGGTAGGGGGGTACTGAAAGTCACCGGGGAGCTGTTTTTT
TRBV20-1	TRBJ2-7	few	-	CSARTPRGPSSYEQYF	TGCAGTGCTCGCACCCCCCGCGGGCCCTCCTCCTACGAGCAGTACTTC
TRBV27	TRBJ2-7	many	TRBD1	CASSLIVGTGLGEQYF	TGTGCCAGCAGTCTTATAGTTGGGACAGGGTTGGGCGAGCAGTACTTC
TRBV6-1	TRBJ1-5	few	-	CTSIVAGNSNQPQHF	TGTACCAGCATTGTGGCAGGCAACAGCAATCAGCCCCAGCATTTT
TRBV7-9	TRBJ1-2	-	TRBD1	CASSLEFGTGVGGYTF	TGTGCCAGCAGCTTAGAGTTCGGGACAGGGGTCGGGGGCTACACCTTC
TRBV25-1	TRBJ1-1	few	-	CASSELGRVGTEAFF	TGTGCCAGCAGTGAATTGGGCAGGGTCGGGACTGAAGCTTTCTTT
TRBV9	TRBJ1-1	many	-	CASSFRAQGFTEAFF	TGTGCCAGCAGCTTTCGGGCCCAGGGGTTCACTGAAGCTTTCTTT
TRBV12-3/TRBV12-4	TRBJ1-5	few	-	CASSLLNSNQPQHF	TGTGCCAGCAGTTTACTGAATAGCAATCAGCCCCAGCATTTT
TRBV19	TRBJ2-5	-	TRBD2	CASRETGLAGETQYF	TGTGCCAGTAGGGAAACGGGACTAGCGGGAGAGACCCAGTACTTC
TRBV12-3/TRBV12-4	TRBJ1-6	few	TRBD1	CASSLGQGQSPLHF	TGTGCCAGCAGTTTGGGACAGGGTCAATCACCCCTCCACTTT
TRBV7-9	TRBJ2-1	many	-	CASSPREELPPYNEQFF	TGTGCCAGCAGCCCCAGAGAGGAGCTCCCTCCCTACAATGAGCAGTTCTTC
TRBV5-1	TRBJ2-1	many	TRBD2	CASTPTSRDEQFF	TGCGCCAGCACCCCGACTAGCAGGGATGAGCAGTTCTTC
TRBV15	TRBJ2-1	many	-	CATSRDPPRGSDNEQFF	TGTGCCACCAGCAGAGATCCTCCGCGGGGCAGTGACAATGAGCAGTTCTTC
TRBV6-1	TRBJ1-5	-	-	CASSEHLLPNQPQHF	TGTGCCAGCAGTGAACATCTCTTACCCAATCAGCCCCAGCATTTT
TRBV12-3/TRBV12-4	TRBJ2-1	many	TRBD2	CASTPGLAAYNEQFF	TGTGCCAGCACCCCGGGACTAGCGGCCTACAATGAGCAGTTCTTC
TRBV28	TRBJ2-5	few	-	CASSFRSRQSGAETQYF	TGTGCCAGCAGTTTTCGCAGTAGACAGTCGGGAGCAGAGACCCAGTACTTC